Reported below is one TCR beta chain. This clonotype showed up many times. It lacks a known antigen. Base qualities are not recorded, but no much larger clone differs from it by a single base. This entry is derived from a study of T-cell reconstitution after alpha-beta-depleted transplantation in children (dated by TCRdb to 2016 to 2017). Notes on the research overall: T-cell immune reconstitution after TCRalphabeta/CD19-depleted allogeneic hematopoietic cell transplantation in children was quantitatively tracked in the study by means of TCR repertoire profiling.

Taken from cysteine to phenylalanine, the CDR3 has 15 residues. Left in the record is the CDR3 DNA by itself, 45 bases read in frame from the first base. The germline V gene (reference sequence) sets CDR1 to DFQATT and CDR2 to SNEGSKA. V gives up 1 base and J gives up 1 base, and the segment between their germline ends measures 13 bases. Library method: PCR. This sample was sequenced with an Illumina HiSeq 2500. Molecular barcoding was employed in the preparation of TCR libraries, with unique molecular identifiers being used to normalize TCRbeta repertoire quantification. The public reads were reanalyzed by TCRdb: fastp trimming at Q25, MiXCR alignment, in-frame beta chains only. CDR3 protein sequences are deduplicated, and each keeps its most common genes and DNA. In this sample the table shows 600,000 to 700,000 distinct CDR3 sequences, approximately 15% of which occur a single time. The ten top clones hold about 1.1% of the sample.

The clonotype was recovered from a human donor who donated a stem cell graft to a child with acute myeloid leukemia. The sequence is built from TRBV20-1 and TRBJ1-1, and possibly TRBD1, on 5 matching bases. The sample here was PBMCs from the stem cell graft donor, taken from the stem cell graft. The DNA is TGCAGTGCTAGAGGCGGACCGGGACCGAACACTGAAGCTTTCTTT. Its amino acids are CSARGGPGPNTEAFF.